One and the same sample provided the 24 T cell receptor beta chains below, sequenced in a study of T cell responses to AZD1222 COVID-19 vaccine. Using immunoSEQ multiplex PCR, the repertoire was profiled, and TCRdb retains in-frame clones only, with some absent. The sample has 50,000 to 55,000 clones, about four fifths seen once; the top ten hold 25% to 30%. The material was peripheral blood, obtained on day 0 of AZD1222 vaccination. These TCRs come from an adult in good health.

V is TRBV28 and J is TRBJ1-5; TRBD1 matches 7 bases. This CDR3 is 14 amino acids long. V gave up 8 bases and J gave up 1 base; unmatched junction bases: 5. The V gene's germline CDR1 is MDHEN and CDR2 SYDVKM. The CDR3 here is CASVGGQSNQPQHF. CDR3 bases: TGTGCCAGCGTGGGGGGACAGAGCAATCAGCCCCAGCATTTT.

This chain joins TRBV7-2 and TRBJ2-3; D is unclear. The CDR3 runs to 14 residues. Trimming removed 3 bases at V and 1 base at J, with 8 bases between. The V gene's germline CDR1 is SGHTA and CDR2 FQGNSA. The CDR3 here is CASSFSGRTDTQYF. CDR3 DNA sequence: TGTGCCAGCAGCTTTTCGGGCCGCACAGATACGCAGTATTTT.

The chain couples TRBV7-9 to TRBJ1-3; 9 bases line up with TRBD1. With 2 bases clipped from V and 1 base from J, the junction kept 6 bases outside the gene matches. Germline values: CDR1 SEHNR, CDR2 FQNEAQ (reference sequence). The CDR3 extends over 17 amino acids. CDR3 sequence: CASSLLGQGFSGNTIYF. CDR3 DNA: TGTGCCAGCAGCTTACTGGGACAGGGTTTTTCTGGAAACACCATATATTTT.

The chain combines TRBV7-9 with TRBJ1-2; D is undetermined. The V gene's germline CDR1 is SEHNR and CDR2 FQNEAQ (reference sequence). The germline V and J ends were trimmed by 4 bases and 6 bases, with 12 bases remaining between them. The CDR3 contains 13 residues. The CDR3 loop reads CASSYGVGDGYTF. CDR3 sequence (DNA): TGTGCCAGCAGCTATGGGGTGGGCGATGGCTACACCTTC.

The CDR3 loop reads CASSLEGQGWRQPQHF. The CDR3 DNA reads as TGTGCCAGCAGCTTAGAAGGACAGGGATGGCGTCAGCCCCAGCATTTT. This chain links TRBV7-2 with TRBJ1-5, with 8 bases aligning to TRBD1. V was pared by 1 base and J by 6 bases, with 8 bases of the junction left unmatched. The germline V gene has CDR1 SGHTA and CDR2 FQGNSA. The CDR3 is 16 amino acids. Full variable domain (rest looked up from reference TRBV7-2 and TRBJ1-5): GAGVSQSPSNKVTEKGKDVELRCDPISGHTALYWYRQSLGQGLEFLIYFQGNSAPDKSGLPSDRFSAERTGGSVSTLTIQRTQQEDSAVYLCASSLEGQGWRQPQHFGDGTRLSIL.

The chain recombines TRBV4-2 with TRBJ2-2, with 10 bases identical to TRBD2. The CDR3 is 15 amino acids. V lost 4 bases and J lost 5; bases outside the gene matches: 4. The germline V gene has CDR1 LGHNA and CDR2 YNFKEQ. CDR3 residues: CASSRLAGQTGELFF. Here the CDR3 DNA reads TGTGCCAGCAGCCGACTAGCGGGCCAGACCGGGGAGCTGTTTTTT.

CDR3 DNA sequence: TGTGCCAGCAGTTTGACAGGGGTCCCCGATAGCAATCAGCCCCAGCATTTT. Its translation: CASSLTGVPDSNQPQHF. The chain uses TRBV28 and TRBJ1-5; 8 bases align to TRBD1. Germline CDR1 is MDHEN and CDR2 is SYDVKM. V lost 3 bases, J lost 0 bases, and 7 bases stayed unmatched. This CDR3 is built from 17 residues.

This clone was counted a few times. The chain recombines TRBV5-6 with TRBJ2-7; possible D gene TRBD1, 6 bases. The CDR3 spans 12 residues. Trimming took off 2 bases at V and 7 bases at J, with 10 bases between the two ends. Per germline, CDR1 SGHDT and CDR2 YYEEEE. The CDR3: CASSLSGVEQYF. The CDR3 nucleotides are TGTGCCAGCAGCTTATCAGGGGTGGAGCAGTACTTC.

The CDR3 DNA is TGTGCCAGCAGTGCATGGACAGGGAGTAACAATGAGCAGTTCTTC. Its translation is CASSAWTGSNNEQFF. This sequence joins TRBV27 and TRBJ2-1, with TRBD1 matching 8 bases. The CDR3 extends over 15 amino acids. CDR1 MNHEY and CDR2 SMNVEV come from the germline V gene (reference sequence). V shed 5 bases, J shed 5 bases, and the junction held 8 bases outside the gene matches.

The rearrangement links TRBV20-1 to TRBJ1-2; D not certain. The CDR3 consists of 11 residues. The V gene's germline CDR1 is DFQATT and CDR2 SNEGSKA (reference sequence). V shed 7 bases and J shed 4 bases, with 10 bases lying between them. CDR3 sequence reads: CSVLETYGYTF. CDR3 sequence (DNA): TGCAGTGTTCTAGAGACCTATGGCTACACCTTC.

This clone was seen more than once but under ten times. This chain links TRBV7-9 with TRBJ2-1; 8 nucleotides agree with TRBD2. V trimming: 4 bases; J trimming: 8 bases; junction bases outside the gene matches: 13. The CDR3 extends over 16 amino acids. CDR1 is SEHNR, CDR2 FQNEAQ, per germline (reference sequence). CDR3 bases: TGTGCCAGCAGCTCCCAGGCGTCTAGCGGGCGCGATGAGCAGTTCTTC. It encodes CASSSQASSGRDEQFF. The whole variable domain, filled in from reference TRBV7-9 and TRBJ2-1, reads DTGVSQNPRHKITKRGQNVTFRCDPISEHNRLYWYRQTLGQGPEFLTYFQNEAQLEKSRLLSDRFSAERPKGSFSTLEIQRTEQGDSAMYLCASSSQASSGRDEQFFGPGTRLTVL.

This clone was counted a few times. This chain joins TRBV28 and TRBJ1-5; maybe TRBD1 (6 bases). The germline V gene has CDR1 MDHEN and CDR2 SYDVKM. The CDR3 loop spans 14 amino acids. Trimming removed 4 bases from V and 4 bases from J, with 11 bases in between. The CDR3 loop reads CASSSRDTNQPQHF. In DNA form, the CDR3 reads TGTGCCAGCAGTTCGCGGGACACTAATCAGCCCCAGCATTTT.

This clone has only one observation. Here the CDR3 reads CASSHASTGEAEAFF. CDR3 in DNA: TGTGCCAGCAGCCACGCTTCGACAGGGGAAGCTGAAGCTTTCTTT. The gene calls are TRBV3-1 (or the pseudogene TRBV3-2) and TRBJ1-1; TRBD1 agrees at 8 bases. CDR1 is LGHDT, CDR2 YNNKEL, per germline (reference sequence). The CDR3 has 15 amino acids. V lost 3 bases and J lost 6; bases outside the gene matches: 9.

The CDR3 coding sequence is TGTGCCAGCAGCCAACAGACAGGTCAAGAGACCCAGTACTTC. Its protein is CASSQQTGQETQYF. The chain is built from TRBV5-4 and TRBJ2-5; maybe TRBD1 (6 bases). V was shortened by 4 bases and J by 2 bases, with 12 bases between the two germline ends. The CDR3 contains 14 residues. Germline CDR1 and CDR2: SGHNT and YYREEE (reference sequence).

The V and J genes are TRBV5-8 and TRBJ2-4, with a tentative D call TRBD2 (5 bases). V was trimmed by 9 bases and J by 0 bases, leaving 13 bases between them. Germline values: CDR1 SGHTS, CDR2 YDEGEE. This CDR3 region has 14 residues. The CDR3: CANPFGLAKNIQYF. The CDR3 nucleotides read TGTGCCAATCCTTTCGGACTAGCCAAAAACATTCAGTACTTC.

The chain couples TRBV11-2 to TRBJ1-3; the D is unclear. The CDR3 is made up of 16 amino acids. V lost 5 bases, J lost 0 bases, and 14 bases lay in between. Looked up from germline, CDR1 is SGHAT and CDR2 is FQNNGV. Here the CDR3 reads CASSQTGVISGNTIYF. As DNA, the CDR3 is TGTGCCAGCAGCCAGACCGGCGTGATCTCTGGAAACACCATATATTTT.

In its sample, this clone was seen once. This chain connects TRBV11-2 to TRBJ2-1; 12 bases are shared with TRBD2. The CDR3 is 16 amino acids. Germline V gene lookup returns CDR1 SGHAT and CDR2 FQNNGV. V shed 3 bases and J 6 bases; nucleotides not matched to a gene: 6. The CDR3 loop reads CASSFRTSGILNEQFF. The CDR3 nucleotides read TGTGCCAGCAGCTTTAGGACTAGCGGGATTCTCAATGAGCAGTTCTTC. Full variable domain (remainder filled in from reference TRBV11-2 and TRBJ2-1): EAGVAQSPRYKIIEKRQSVAFWCNPISGHATLYWYQQILGQGPKLLIQFQNNGVVDDSQLPKDRFSAERLKGVDSTLKIQPAKLEDSAVYLCASSFRTSGILNEQFFGPGTRLTVL.

The sample holds a few counts of this clone. The chain employs TRBV7-2 and TRBJ1-2, with TRBD1 identical over 9 bases. V lost 2 bases to trimming and J lost 5 bases; unmatched junction nucleotides: 9. The germline CDR1 and CDR2 sequences are SGHTA and FQGNSA. This CDR3 is 16 amino acids long. The DNA of the CDR3 is TGTGCCAGCAGCTTATGGGCCGGGACAGGGCGGTATGGCTACACCTTC. Protein product: CASSLWAGTGRYGYTF.

This chain connects TRBV27 to TRBJ2-1, with 10 bases matching TRBD2. From germline, CDR1 is MNHEY and CDR2 SMNVEV (reference sequence). Losses at the gene ends were 5 bases for V and 4 bases for J; bases not matched to a gene: 5. The length of the CDR3 is 15 residues. CDR3: CASSTAGGTYNEQFF. The CDR3 nucleotides read TGTGCCAGCAGTACAGCGGGGGGGACTTACAATGAGCAGTTCTTC.

The rearrangement uses TRBV2 and TRBJ1-1; 7 bases line up with TRBD1. CDR3 length equals 14 residues. Germline CDR1 and CDR2: SNHLY and FYNNEI. The junction had 2 bases not matched to a gene; V was cut back by 4 bases and J by 0 bases. The CDR3 sequence: CASSGQGLNTEAFF. The CDR3 bases are TGTGCCAGCAGTGGACAGGGTTTGAACACTGAAGCTTTCTTT.

The DNA for the CDR3 is TGTGCCAGCTCACCCGGACAGGGGGGCGATGAAAAACTGTTTTTT. Its protein product is CASSPGQGGDEKLFF. J is TRBJ1-4 and V is TRBV18; 10 bases match TRBD1. CDR1 and CDR2 from the germline V gene are KGHSH and LQKENI. V shed 3 bases, J shed 6 bases, and the junction held 4 bases outside the gene matches. The CDR3 sequence is 15 residues long.

The rearrangement joins TRBV7-9 to TRBJ2-7; 7 bases line up with TRBD1. CDR3 length equals 14 residues. Germline CDR1 is SEHNR and CDR2 is FQNEAQ (reference sequence). V lost 4 bases to trimming and J lost 2 bases; unmatched junction nucleotides: 5. CDR3 sequence: CASSYPGQTYEQYF. CDR3 bases: TGTGCCAGCAGCTACCCGGGACAGACCTACGAGCAGTACTTC.

The chain is built from TRBV5-6 and TRBJ2-5, with D uncertain. CDR3 length equals 13 residues. Per germline, CDR1 SGHDT and CDR2 YYEEEE. V gave up 0 bases and J gave up 4 bases, with 7 bases separating them. In nucleotides, the CDR3 is TGTGCCAGCAGCTTGGGGCCCCGAGAGACCCAGTACTTC. Its protein is CASSLGPRETQYF.

Here the CDR3 reads CASSPAGTSYEQYF. The CDR3 DNA is TGTGCCAGCAGCCCGGCCGGGACAAGCTACGAGCAGTACTTC. This chain uses TRBV5-6 with TRBJ2-7, with TRBD1 as a possible D gene (6 bases). Germline-derived CDR1 and CDR2 are SGHDT and YYEEEE. The V gene lost 4 bases and the J gene lost 3 bases, with 14 bases spanning the gap. The CDR3 extends over 14 amino acids.